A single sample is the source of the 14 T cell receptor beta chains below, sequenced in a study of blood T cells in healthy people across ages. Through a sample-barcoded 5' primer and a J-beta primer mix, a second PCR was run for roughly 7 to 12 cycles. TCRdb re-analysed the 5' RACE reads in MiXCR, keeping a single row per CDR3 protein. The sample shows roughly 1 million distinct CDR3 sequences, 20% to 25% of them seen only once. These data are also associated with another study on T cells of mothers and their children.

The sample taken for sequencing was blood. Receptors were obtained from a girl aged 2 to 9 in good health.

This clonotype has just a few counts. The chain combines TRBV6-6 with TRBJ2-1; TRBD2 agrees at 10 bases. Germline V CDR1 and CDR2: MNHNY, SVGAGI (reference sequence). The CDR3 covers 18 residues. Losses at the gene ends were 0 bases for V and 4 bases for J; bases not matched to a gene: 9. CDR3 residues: CASSYSSVRTSGYNEQFF. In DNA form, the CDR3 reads TGTGCCAGCAGTTACTCGAGTGTCAGGACTAGCGGTTACAATGAGCAGTTCTTC.

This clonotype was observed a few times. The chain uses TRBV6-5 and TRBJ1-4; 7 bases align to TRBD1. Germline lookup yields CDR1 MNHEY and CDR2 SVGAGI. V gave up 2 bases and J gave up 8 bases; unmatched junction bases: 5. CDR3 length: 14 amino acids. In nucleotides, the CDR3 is TGTGCCAGCAGTTACGGACGACAGGGCGAAAAACTGTTTTTT. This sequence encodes CASSYGRQGEKLFF.

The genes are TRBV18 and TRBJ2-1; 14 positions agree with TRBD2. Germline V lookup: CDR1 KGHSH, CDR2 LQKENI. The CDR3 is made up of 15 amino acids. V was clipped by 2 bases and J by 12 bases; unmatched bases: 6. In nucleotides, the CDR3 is TGTGCCAGCTCACCAGAGGGACTAGCGGGAGCAGGGCAGTTCTTC. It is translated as CASSPEGLAGAGQFF.

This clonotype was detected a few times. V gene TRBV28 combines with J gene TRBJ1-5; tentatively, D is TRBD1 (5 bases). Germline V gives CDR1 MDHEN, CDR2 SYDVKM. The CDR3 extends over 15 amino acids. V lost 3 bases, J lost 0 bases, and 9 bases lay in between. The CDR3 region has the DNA TGTGCCAGCAGTTTCCAGGGATATAGCAATCAGCCCCAGCATTTT. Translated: CASSFQGYSNQPQHF. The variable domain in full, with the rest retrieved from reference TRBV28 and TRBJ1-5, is DVKVTQSSRYLVKRTGEKVFLECVQDMDHENMFWYRQDPGLGLRLIYFSYDVKMKEKGDIPEGYSVSREKKERFSLILESASTNQTSMYLCASSFQGYSNQPQHFGDGTRLSIL.

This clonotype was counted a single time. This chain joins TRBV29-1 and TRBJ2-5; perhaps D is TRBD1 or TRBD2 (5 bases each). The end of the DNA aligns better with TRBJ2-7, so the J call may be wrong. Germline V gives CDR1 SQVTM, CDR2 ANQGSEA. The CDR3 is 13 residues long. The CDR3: CSVVGTGPYEQYF. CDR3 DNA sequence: TGCAGCGTTGTGGGGACGGGTCCCTACGAGCAGTACTTC.

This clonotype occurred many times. CDR3 amino acids: CASSFGGAREQFF. In DNA form, the CDR3 reads TGTGCCAGCAGCTTCGGGGGGGCGAGGGAGCAGTTCTTC. The chain employs TRBV7-3 and TRBJ2-5; 8 positions agree with TRBD2. The end of the DNA fits TRBJ2-1 better, so the J call may be wrong. CDR3 length equals 13 residues. The germline CDR1 and CDR2 sequences are SGHTA and FQGTGA.

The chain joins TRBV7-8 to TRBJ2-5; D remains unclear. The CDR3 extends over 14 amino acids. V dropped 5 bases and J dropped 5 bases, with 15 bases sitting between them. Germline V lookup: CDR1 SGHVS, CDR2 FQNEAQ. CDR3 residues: CASSPLLIRETQYF. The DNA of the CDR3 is TGTGCCAGCAGCCCCCTCCTAATCCGGGAGACCCAGTACTTC.

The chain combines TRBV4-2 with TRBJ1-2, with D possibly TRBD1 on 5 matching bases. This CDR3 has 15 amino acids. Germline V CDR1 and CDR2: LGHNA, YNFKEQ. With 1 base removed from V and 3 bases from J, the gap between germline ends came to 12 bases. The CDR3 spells CASSQGRRGDYGYTF. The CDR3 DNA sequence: TGTGCCAGCAGCCAAGGGCGGCGGGGCGACTATGGCTACACCTTC.

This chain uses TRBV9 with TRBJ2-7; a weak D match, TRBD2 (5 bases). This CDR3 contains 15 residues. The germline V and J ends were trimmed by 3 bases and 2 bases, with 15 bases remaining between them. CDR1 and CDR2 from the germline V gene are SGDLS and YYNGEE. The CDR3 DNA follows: TGTGCCAGCAGCGCCCTAGCTGGGAAAGCCTACGAGCAGTACTTC. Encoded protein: CASSALAGKAYEQYF.

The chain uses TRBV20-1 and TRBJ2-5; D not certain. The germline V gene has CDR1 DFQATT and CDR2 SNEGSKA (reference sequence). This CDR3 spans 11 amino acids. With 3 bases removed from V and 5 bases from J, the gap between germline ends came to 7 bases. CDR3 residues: CSASPGETQYF. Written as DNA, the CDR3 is TGCAGTGCTAGTCCTGGGGAGACCCAGTACTTC.

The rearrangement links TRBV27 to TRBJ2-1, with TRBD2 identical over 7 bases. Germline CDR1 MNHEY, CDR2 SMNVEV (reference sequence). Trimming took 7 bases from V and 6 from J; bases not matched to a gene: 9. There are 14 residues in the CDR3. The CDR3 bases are TGTGCCAGCAAAGGGGCAGGGAGGGGCAATGAGCAGTTCTTC. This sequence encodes CASKGAGRGNEQFF.

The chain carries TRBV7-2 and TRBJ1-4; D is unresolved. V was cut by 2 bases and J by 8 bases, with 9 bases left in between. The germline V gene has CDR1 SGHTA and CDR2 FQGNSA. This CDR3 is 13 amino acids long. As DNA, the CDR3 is TGTGCCAGCAGCTTAAACCACGACGAAAAACTGTTTTTT. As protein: CASSLNHDEKLFF.

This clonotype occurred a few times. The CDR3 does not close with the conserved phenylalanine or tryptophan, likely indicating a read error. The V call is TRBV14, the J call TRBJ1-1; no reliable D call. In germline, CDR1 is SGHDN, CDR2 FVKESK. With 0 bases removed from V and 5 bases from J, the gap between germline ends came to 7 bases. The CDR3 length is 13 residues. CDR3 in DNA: TGTGCCAGCAGCCAAGATCTGGGAACTGAAGCTTTCCTT. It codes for CASSQDLGTEAFL.

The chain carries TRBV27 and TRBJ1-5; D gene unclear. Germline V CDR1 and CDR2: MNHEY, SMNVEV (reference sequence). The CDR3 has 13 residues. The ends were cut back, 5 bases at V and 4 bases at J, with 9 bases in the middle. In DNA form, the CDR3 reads TGTGCCAGCAGTCTAAGTGAGAATCAGCCCCAGCATTTT. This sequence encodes CASSLSENQPQHF.